The 24 T cell receptor beta chains presented below share a single source sample, sequenced in a study of T-cell memory formation after mild COVID-19. From the 5' RACE reads, TCRdb called clonotypes with MiXCR, one entry per CDR3 protein. This sample carries about 210,000 distinct CDR3 sequences, 10% of them seen once, and the ten largest clones take approximately 3%. Sequences were obtained from PBMCs or a T cell subset sorted from them (not recorded which). The receptors derive from a man between 18 and 35 years old who had mild COVID-19 (a few samples of this study predate the infection). Cell type and time point are not known.

This clonotype was found a few times. This chain uses TRBV4-3 with TRBJ2-1, with 8 nucleotides matching TRBD1. CDR1 LGHNA and CDR2 YSLEER come from the germline V gene. CDR3 length: 15 residues. The ends lost 0 bases at V and 8 bases at J; junction bases unmatched: 6. The CDR3 loop reads CASSQDYQGAYEQFF. CDR3 coding DNA: TGCGCCAGCAGCCAAGATTATCAGGGGGCATATGAGCAGTTCTTC.

This clonotype has more than one count but fewer than ten. V and J are TRBV3-1 and TRBJ2-1; TRBD2 might be the D (6 bases). The CDR3 has 15 residues. The V gene lost 1 base and the J gene lost 5 bases, with 12 bases spanning the gap. CDR1 and CDR2 from the germline V gene are LGHDT and YNNKEL (reference sequence). As DNA, the CDR3 is TGTGCCAGCAGCCAAGTCGGAGGGGCCCACAATGAGCAGTTCTTC. Translated: CASSQVGGAHNEQFF.

This clonotype was counted a few times. This sequence joins TRBV11-2 and TRBJ2-1, with 12 bases identical to TRBD1. V trimming: 5 bases; J trimming: 9 bases; junction bases outside the gene matches: 14. CDR1 and CDR2 (germline): SGHAT, FQNNGV. There are 17 residues in the CDR3. The CDR3 region is CASSPPLRDRGRFEQFF. CDR3 DNA sequence: TGTGCCAGCAGCCCACCCCTCCGGGACAGGGGGCGCTTTGAGCAGTTCTTC.

This clonotype has a handful of counts. The genes are TRBV7-3 and TRBJ1-2, with D maybe TRBD1 (5 bases). Germline V gives CDR1 SGHTA, CDR2 FQGTGA. Trimming stripped 2 bases from V and 3 bases from J, with 13 bases between. This CDR3 region has 15 residues. CDR3 region: CASSLVPGKDYGYTF. Written as DNA, the CDR3 is TGTGCCAGCAGCTTAGTACCAGGGAAGGACTATGGCTACACCTTC. The entire variable domain, with the rest obtained from reference TRBV7-3 and TRBJ1-2, is as follows: GAGVSQTPSNKVTEKGKYVELRCDPISGHTALYWYRQSLGQGPEFLIYFQGTGAADDSGLPNDRFFAVRPEGSVSTLKIQRTERGDSAVYLCASSLVPGKDYGYTFGSGTRLTVV.

V is TRBV11-2 and J is TRBJ1-1; D is ambiguous. V was trimmed by 2 bases and J by 2 bases, leaving 6 bases between them. The CDR3 loop spans 13 amino acids. CDR1 is SGHAT, CDR2 FQNNGV, per germline. As DNA, the CDR3 is TGTGCCAGCAGCTTAACCCCTAACACTGAAGCTTTCTTT. Its protein product is CASSLTPNTEAFF.

The rearrangement links TRBV21-1 to TRBJ1-4. TRBV21-1 is tagged as a pseudogene. This CDR3 is built from 14 residues. As DNA, the CDR3 is TGTGCCAGCAGCAAAGAACGGTCTAATGAAAAACTGTTTTTT. It codes for CASSKERSNEKLFF.

The chain carries TRBV7-6 and TRBJ2-5, with a weak D call TRBD2 (5 bases). Trimming shortened V by 8 bases and J by 0 bases, and 10 bases separated the two germline ends. Germline CDR1 and CDR2: SGHVS and FNYEAQ. The CDR3 is 13 amino acids. The CDR3 sequence is CASGRGHQETQYF. DNA of the CDR3: TGTGCCAGCGGCCGAGGGCACCAAGAGACCCAGTACTTC.

This clonotype was seen at least ten times. The J gene is TRBJ1-1, the V gene TRBV7-9; 7 bases line up with TRBD1. Trimming took 3 bases from V and 7 from J; bases not matched to a gene: 5. Germline V gives CDR1 SEHNR, CDR2 FQNEAQ (reference sequence). This CDR3 contains 13 residues. The chain's CDR3 is CASSFYRGGEAFF. Here the CDR3 DNA reads TGTGCCAGCAGCTTCTACAGGGGAGGTGAAGCTTTCTTT.

This clonotype showed up just a few times. The chain is built from TRBV4-2 and TRBJ2-5; tentative D call: TRBD2 (5 bases). V shed 4 bases and J shed 5 bases, with 11 bases lying between them. Per the germline V gene, CDR1 is LGHNA and CDR2 is YNFKEQ. This CDR3 spans 13 amino acids. This chain's CDR3 is CASSRGQRETQYF. DNA for the CDR3: TGTGCCAGCAGCCGAGGCCAGCGGGAGACCCAGTACTTC.

CDR3 region: CASSVGGFLAKNIQYF. CDR3 sequence (DNA): TGTGCCAGCAGCGTTGGTGGCTTTTTAGCCAAAAACATTCAGTACTTC. The chain carries TRBV7-9 and TRBJ2-4; unclear D gene. Germline V CDR1 and CDR2: SEHNR, FQNEAQ (reference sequence). V gave up 5 bases and J gave up 0 bases, with 14 bases separating them. There are 16 residues in the CDR3. The full variable domain, in which reference TRBV7-9 and TRBJ2-4 provide the parts outside the CDR3, is DTGVSQNPRHKITKRGQNVTFRCDPISEHNRLYWYRQTLGQGPEFLTYFQNEAQLEKSRLLSDRFSAERPKGSFSTLEIQRTEQGDSAMYLCASSVGGFLAKNIQYFGAGTRLSVL.

The J gene is TRBJ1-5, the V gene TRBV7-2, with D possibly being TRBD1 (6 bases). CDR1 and CDR2 (germline): SGHTA, FQGNSA. The CDR3 is 15 amino acids. V lost 5 bases and J 3 bases, leaving 14 bases between the germline ends. The CDR3 coding sequence is TGTGCCAGCAGCAACCAGGGGTTGCTCAATCAGCCCCAGCATTTT. As protein: CASSNQGLLNQPQHF.

This clonotype appeared a few times. The genes are TRBV12-3 or TRBV12-4 and TRBJ2-5; TRBD2 is a possible D gene (6 bases). V was shortened by 7 bases and J by 2 bases, with 17 bases between the two germline ends. The CDR3 sequence is 15 residues long. CDR3 amino acids: CASTRGPGGQETQYF. The CDR3, as DNA: TGTGCCAGCACTCGCGGGCCTGGAGGGCAAGAGACCCAGTACTTC.

This rearrangement joins TRBV7-2 to TRBJ2-1, with a weak D call TRBD1 (6 bases). Germline CDR1 is SGHTA and CDR2 is FQGNSA. V shed 5 bases and J shed 8 bases, with 13 bases lying between them. This CDR3 is 13 amino acids long. Written as DNA, the CDR3 is TGTGCCAGCAGCCCACCAGGGGCATATGAGCAGTTCTTC. Translated, it gives CASSPPGAYEQFF.

This chain joins TRBV4-3 and TRBJ2-1; 8 bases fit TRBD2. CDR1 is LGHNA, CDR2 YSLEER, per germline. This CDR3 has 14 residues. The V and J ends lost 3 bases and 5 bases, in that order; junction bases with no gene match: 3. Here the CDR3 DNA reads TGCGCCAGCAGCCACCGAGCGGGGGACAATGAGCAGTTCTTC. Translation gives CASSHRAGDNEQFF.

V usage is TRBV5-6 and J usage is TRBJ2-3; 8 nucleotides agree with TRBD2. The CDR3 covers 19 residues. Germline V gives CDR1 SGHDT, CDR2 YYEEEE. With V trimmed by 3 bases and J by 0 bases, 15 bases remained unmatched. CDR3 sequence reads: CASSWGAGANLISTDTQYF. Here the CDR3 DNA reads TGTGCCAGCAGCTGGGGAGCGGGGGCGAATCTGATTAGCACAGATACGCAGTATTTT.

The chain combines TRBV5-6 with TRBJ1-2, with 7 positions matching TRBD1. With V trimmed by 4 bases and J by 3 bases, 6 bases remained unmatched. CDR1 SGHDT and CDR2 YYEEEE come from the germline V gene. This CDR3 is built from 14 residues. Here the CDR3 reads CASSRTGTDYGYTF. The CDR3 bases are TGTGCCAGCAGCCGGACCGGGACAGACTATGGCTACACCTTC.

This sequence joins TRBV7-9 and TRBJ2-5; no reliable D call. The length of the CDR3 is 16 residues. V was clipped by 6 bases and J by 2 bases, with 19 bases between them. CDR1 and CDR2 from the germline V gene are SEHNR and FQNEAQ (reference sequence). Written as DNA, the CDR3 is TGTGCCAGCAGACGATCCAGCGCCCAAACTCAAGAGACCCAGTACTTC. Its protein is CASRRSSAQTQETQYF.

This clonotype was seen only a few times. The V and J genes are TRBV7-3 and TRBJ2-3; 12 bases match TRBD2. This CDR3 has 15 amino acids. CDR1 is SGHTA and CDR2 is FQGTGA in the germline V gene. J was trimmed by 2 bases and V by 4 bases; bases with no gene match: 1. The CDR3 protein is CASSWTSGITDTQYF. CDR3 DNA: TGTGCCAGCAGCTGGACTAGCGGGATCACAGATACGCAGTATTTT.

The sample holds a few counts of this clonotype. The CDR3 here is CASRPGRGGDYGYTF. CDR3 sequence (DNA): TGTGCCAGCAGACCGGGGAGGGGCGGGGACTATGGCTACACCTTC. The chain joins TRBV5-4 to TRBJ1-2, with D possibly matching TRBD1 (5 bases). This CDR3 region has 15 residues. V lost 5 bases and J 3 bases, leaving 17 bases between the germline ends. Germline V lookup: CDR1 SGHNT, CDR2 YYREEE (reference sequence).

This clonotype was counted only a few times. This chain connects TRBV20-1 to TRBJ2-3; TRBD1 matches at 7 bases. V trimming: 0 bases; J trimming: 6 bases; junction bases outside the gene matches: 12. The CDR3 length is 16 residues. CDR1 DFQATT and CDR2 SNEGSKA come from the germline V gene (reference sequence). The CDR3 here is CSARDPGLGGHDTQYF. DNA for the CDR3: TGCAGTGCTAGAGATCCGGGGTTAGGGGGCCACGATACGCAGTATTTT.

This clonotype occurred a few times. This rearrangement joins TRBV5-1 to TRBJ1-1; 8 bases match TRBD1. The CDR3 is 16 amino acids. Trimming at V came to 4 bases and at J to 5 bases, leaving 13 bases not matched to a gene. Germline CDR1 and CDR2: SGHRS and YFSETQ. CDR3 DNA: TGCGCCAGCAGCACCAAAGGGACAGGTCCGCGGACTGAAGCTTTCTTT. Translating it yields CASSTKGTGPRTEAFF. The full variable domain, in which reference TRBV5-1 and TRBJ1-1 provide the parts outside the CDR3, is KAGVTQTPRYLIKTRGQQVTLSCSPISGHRSVSWYQQTPGQGLQFLFEYFSETQRNKGNFPGRFSGRQFSNSRSEMNVSTLELGDSALYLCASSTKGTGPRTEAFFGQGTRLTVV.

The V call is TRBV4-3, the J call TRBJ1-2; the D is unclear. Germline V CDR1 and CDR2: LGHNA, YSLEER. The ends were cut back, 1 base at V and 4 bases at J, with 4 bases in the middle. The CDR3 has 12 amino acids. The CDR3 DNA reads TGCGCCAGCAGCCAAGGGCCCTATGGCTACACCTTC. It specifies CASSQGPYGYTF.

The sample holds a few counts of this clonotype. The chain is built from TRBV11-2 and TRBJ1-2; D is unresolved. The CDR3 runs to 13 residues. Germline loops: CDR1 SGHAT, CDR2 FQNNGV. Trimming took 4 bases from V and 4 from J, leaving 10 bases between them. The CDR3 is CASSSPAFYGYTF. The CDR3 DNA sequence: TGTGCCAGCAGCTCCCCAGCCTTCTATGGCTACACCTTC.

The chain uses TRBV28 and TRBJ2-7; 8 nucleotides align to TRBD1. This CDR3 has 14 amino acids. Germline V gene data show CDR1 as MDHEN and CDR2 as SYDVKM. After removal of 5 bases from V and 5 bases from J, the junction contained 8 bases not matched to a gene. This CDR3 reads CASSIGQGTNEQYV. For the CDR3, the DNA is TGTGCCAGCAGTATAGGACAGGGCACTAACGAGCAGTACGTC.